This is a list of T cell receptor beta chains from one sample in a study of cytomegalovirus exposure and HLA in healthy donors. Profiled with immunoSEQ multiplex PCR; TCRdb holds only in-frame clones, not every one. The sample contains about 160,000 clones, about 90% of which appear only once. The specimen sequenced was PBMCs. Source of these receptors: a woman in her twenties or thirties in good health and CMV-seronegative. Both conserved end residues are part of each CDR3. A D gene is named only where the DNA matches it firmly. Some rows mark clone size as missing; the rest say once, few, many or name a class of expanded clone.

>once|TRBJ2-1|TRBV7-8|-
CASSLWRSTPRNNEQFF
TGTGCCAGCAGCTTATGGCGTTCCACCCCCAGGAACAATGAGCAGTTCTTC
>-|TRBJ1-2|TRBV7-8|-
CASSRTDPDRYGYTF
TGTGCCAGCAGCCGCACAGATCCCGACAGATATGGCTACACCTTC
>-|TRBJ2-3|TRBV15|TRBD2
CATSRELAGKVPDTQYF
TGTGCCACCAGCAGAGAACTAGCGGGAAAAGTCCCAGATACGCAGTATTTT
>-|TRBJ2-7|TRBV10-3|TRBD2
CAISESRLAGSEQYF
TGTGCCATCAGTGAGTCGAGGCTAGCGGGGAGTGAGCAGTACTTC
>-|TRBJ2-7|TRBV7-9|-
CASSSSQTNSYEQYF
TGTGCCAGCAGCTCCTCGCAAACCAACTCCTACGAGCAGTACTTC
>-|TRBJ2-3|TRBV11-2|TRBD2
CASSYSGASTDTQYF
TGTGCCAGCAGCTATAGCGGGGCTAGCACAGATACGCAGTATTTT
>-|TRBJ2-5|TRBV29-1|-
CSVSPAQGQETQYF
TGCAGCGTCTCCCCCGCTCAGGGGCAAGAGACCCAGTACTTC
>-|TRBJ1-4|TRBV7-9|TRBD1
CASSLVTGANEKLFF
TGTGCCAGCAGCTTAGTGACAGGGGCTAATGAAAAACTGTTTTTT
>-|TRBJ1-1|TRBV6-5|-
CASKRRPRDEAFF
TGTGCCAGCAAGAGGCGCCCCCGGGATGAAGCTTTCTTT
>-|TRBJ1-5|TRBV28|-
CASSPPRWGTGFQPQHF
TGTGCCAGCAGCCCGCCCCGCTGGGGCACCGGCTTCCAGCCCCAGCATTTT
>once|TRBJ2-1|TRBV19|TRBD2
CASSLAGGPLLDEQFF
TGTGCCAGTAGTTTAGCGGGAGGGCCACTCCTCGATGAGCAGTTCTTC
>once|TRBJ2-1|TRBV4-3|-
CASSQGVNEQFF
TGCGCCAGCAGCCAAGGGGTGAATGAGCAGTTCTTC
>-|TRBJ1-1|TRBV6-6|-
CASSVWQGTEAFF
TGTGCCAGCAGTGTCTGGCAGGGCACTGAAGCTTTCTTT
>-|TRBJ2-7|TRBV5-1|TRBD1
CASSLEQGASEQYF
TGCGCCAGCAGCTTGGAGCAGGGGGCCAGCGAGCAGTACTTC
>-|TRBJ2-7|TRBV7-9|TRBD2
CASSLPGLAGEQYF
TGTGCCAGCAGCTTACCGGGACTAGCGGGCGAGCAGTACTTC
>-|TRBJ1-2|TRBV19|TRBD1
CASTQLQGEAYGYTF
TGTGCCAGTACCCAACTTCAGGGGGAGGCTTATGGCTACACCTTC
>-|TRBJ2-7|TRBV9|-
CASSVGTGIYEQYF
TGTGCCAGCAGCGTAGGAACAGGGATCTACGAGCAGTACTTC
>-|TRBJ2-1|TRBV2|TRBD2
CASRVGLAGVNEQFF
TGTGCCAGCAGGGTGGGACTAGCGGGAGTAAATGAGCAGTTCTTC
>-|TRBJ2-1|TRBV4-3|TRBD2
CASSQDRAGGSYNEQFF
TGCGCCAGCAGCCAAGATCGCGCGGGAGGTTCCTACAATGAGCAGTTCTTC
>-|TRBJ2-7|TRBV5-6|-
CASSLGGYEQYF
TGTGCCAGCAGCTTGGGAGGCTACGAGCAGTACTTC
>-|TRBJ2-7|TRBV7-2|-
CASSLEGVRYEQYF
TGTGCCAGCAGCTTAGAAGGGGTCAGGTACGAGCAGTACTTC
>-|TRBJ1-1|TRBV7-2|-
CASSLGLSGVEAFF
TGTGCCAGCAGCTTAGGACTCAGTGGAGTTGAAGCTTTCTTT
>-|TRBJ2-7|TRBV28|TRBD2
CASSFGLGSGYEQYF
TGTGCCAGCAGTTTCGGACTAGGCAGCGGCTACGAGCAGTACTTC
>-|TRBJ1-1|TRBV9|TRBD1
CASSAGGNTEAFF
TGTGCCAGCAGCGCAGGGGGAAACACTGAAGCTTTCTTT
>-|TRBJ1-5|TRBV27|-
CASSFEGRGNQPQHF
TGTGCCAGCAGTTTTGAAGGGCGAGGGAATCAGCCCCAGCATTTT
>-|TRBJ2-2|TRBV19|TRBD1
CASKQGDGELFF
TGTGCCTCCAAACAGGGGGACGGGGAGCTGTTTTTT
>once|TRBJ2-7|TRBV28|-
CASSVVRPRYEQYF
TGTGCCAGCAGTGTCGTGAGACCCCGCTACGAGCAGTACTTC
>-|TRBJ1-2|TRBV6-5|TRBD1
CASSLTGTGSVYGYTF
TGTGCCAGCAGTTTAACCGGGACAGGGAGTGTCTATGGCTACACCTTC
>-|TRBJ2-5|TRBV11-2|TRBD2
CASSLGLWGTQYF
TGTGCCAGCAGCTTGGGACTATGGGGGACCCAGTACTTC
>few|TRBJ1-1|TRBV16|-
CASSQHRADTEAFF
TGTGCCAGCAGCCAACACAGGGCTGACACTGAAGCTTTCTTT
>-|TRBJ2-5|TRBV15|TRBD1
CATSQGTGGQETQYF
TGTGCCACCAGCCAAGGGACAGGAGGACAAGAGACCCAGTACTTC
>-|TRBJ2-5|TRBV11-2|-
CASSLDWGRETQYF
TGTGCCAGCAGCTTAGATTGGGGAAGGGAGACCCAGTACTTC
>-|TRBJ2-2|TRBV28|TRBD1
CASSSLTGQQNTGELFF
TGTGCCAGCAGTTCCCTGACGGGACAGCAGAACACCGGGGAGCTGTTTTTT
>-|TRBJ2-1|TRBV5-1|-
CASHHGGNYNEQFF
TGCGCCAGCCACCACGGGGGCAACTACAATGAGCAGTTCTTC
>-|TRBJ2-7|TRBV28|-
CASRRTASYEQYF
TGTGCCAGCAGACGGACAGCCTCCTACGAGCAGTACTTC
>-|TRBJ1-5|TRBV19|TRBD1
CASRGQGNRPQHF
TGTGCCAGTAGAGGACAGGGAAATAGGCCCCAGCATTTT
>-|TRBJ1-1|TRBV5-1|-
CASSLAKTGYTEAFF
TGCGCCAGCAGCTTGGCCAAAACAGGGTACACTGAAGCTTTCTTT
>few|TRBJ2-7|TRBV7-6|TRBD1
CASSVGSPGQGGEQYF
TGTGCCAGCAGCGTTGGGAGCCCGGGACAGGGTGGCGAGCAGTACTTC
>-|TRBJ2-2|TRBV7-8|-
CASSLFQGNTGELFF
TGTGCCAGCAGCTTATTCCAGGGGAACACCGGGGAGCTGTTTTTT
>-|TRBJ1-1|TRBV4-1|TRBD1
CASRWGQMNTEAFF
TGCGCCAGCAGGTGGGGACAGATGAACACTGAAGCTTTCTTT
>-|TRBJ2-1|TRBV29-1|TRBD2
CSVGEGLAGGPFSYNEQFF
TGCAGCGTTGGGGAAGGACTAGCGGGAGGGCCGTTCTCCTACAATGAGCAGTTCTTC
>-|TRBJ1-1|TRBV27|-
CASSLGEGVTEAFF
TGTGCCAGCAGTTTAGGCGAGGGGGTTACTGAAGCTTTCTTT
>-|TRBJ2-2|TRBV5-4|-
CASSRDVNTGELFF
TGTGCCAGCAGTCGGGACGTCAACACCGGGGAGCTGTTTTTT
>once|TRBJ2-6|TRBV7-8|-
CASSLARSGGANVLTF
TGTGCCAGCAGCTTAGCGCGGAGTGGTGGGGCCAACGTCCTGACTTTC
>few|TRBJ1-2|TRBV20-1|-
CSVWNYGYTF
TGCAGTGTGTGGAACTATGGCTACACCTTC
>-|TRBJ2-7|TRBV2|TRBD2
CASSEAQEGLAGGYEQYF
TGTGCCAGCAGTGAAGCCCAGGAAGGACTAGCGGGAGGCTACGAGCAGTACTTC
>-|TRBJ1-1|TRBV10-3|TRBD1
CASHRGGPEAFF
TGTGCCAGCCACAGGGGAGGTCCTGAAGCTTTCTTT
>-|TRBJ2-2|TRBV25-1|TRBD2
CASSGIGSGSGAGELFF
TGTGCCAGCAGTGGAATAGGGAGCGGGAGTGGGGCCGGGGAGCTGTTTTTT
>-|TRBJ2-5|TRBV2|TRBD1
CASSYRGETQYF
TGTGCCAGCAGTTACAGGGGGGAGACCCAGTACTTC
>once|TRBJ2-7|TRBV28|TRBD1
CASSSSGTGDYEQYF
TGTGCCAGCAGTTCCTCCGGGACAGGGGACTACGAGCAGTACTTC
>once|TRBJ1-1|TRBV4-1|TRBD1
CASSLQQGMNTEAFF
TGCGCCAGCAGCCTACAACAGGGGATGAACACTGAAGCTTTCTTT